The TCR beta chain under discussion was sequenced for a study of vaccination and CD4 T cells after COVID-19. Across the study: Stimulation of cells relied on overlapping spike peptides derived from SARS-CoV-2, HCoV-NL63, HCoV-OC43 and HCoV-229E.

The Oncomine TCR Beta short-read assay sequenced DNA from cultured CD4+ T cells. Investigators obtained genomic DNA by extraction from cultured CD4+ T cells. Each CDR3 protein gets one entry after TCRdb re-called the PCR reads with MiXCR. The data hold 20,000 to 25,000 distinct CDR3 sequences, with 35% to 40% observed a single time. The treatment denotes: roughly ten-day PBMC culture with coronavirus spike peptide pools or control peptides (ViraFEST assay). Points on this clonotype: Its cognate antigen is unknown.

Study-level points and caveats: Of the reactive clones in convalescent patients, a median roughly 86% showed up only post-vaccination. Median counts of SARS-CoV-2-reactive clonotypes increased from around 21 to 38; this difference was not significant.

The source was CD4+ T cells from blood, cultured in vitro, collected before SARS-CoV-2 vaccination. The TCR was taken from a human donor who had recovered from COVID-19.

DNA for the CDR3: TGTGCCTCCTGCAGAAAACTTTCGGGGGCCAGGGAGACCCAGTACTTC. This sequence encodes CASCRKLSGARETQYF. The chain recombines TRBV6-1 with TRBJ2-5; D is possibly TRBD1 or TRBD2 (6 bases each). V was trimmed by 11 bases and J by 5 bases, leaving 27 bases between them. The CDR3 contains 16 residues. Germline loops: CDR1 MNHNS, CDR2 SASEGT.